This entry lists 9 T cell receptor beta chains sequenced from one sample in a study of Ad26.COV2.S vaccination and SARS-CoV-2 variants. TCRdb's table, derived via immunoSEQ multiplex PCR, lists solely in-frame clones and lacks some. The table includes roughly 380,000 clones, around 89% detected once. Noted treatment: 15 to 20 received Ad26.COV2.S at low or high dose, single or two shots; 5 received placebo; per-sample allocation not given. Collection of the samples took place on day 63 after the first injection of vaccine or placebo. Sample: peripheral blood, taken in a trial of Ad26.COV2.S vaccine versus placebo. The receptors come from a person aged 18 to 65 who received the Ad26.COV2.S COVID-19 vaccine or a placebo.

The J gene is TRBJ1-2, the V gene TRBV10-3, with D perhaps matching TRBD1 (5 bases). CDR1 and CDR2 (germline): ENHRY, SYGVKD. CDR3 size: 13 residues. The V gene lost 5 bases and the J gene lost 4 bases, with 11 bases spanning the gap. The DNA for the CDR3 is TGTGCCATCAGTTCCCGGGACTCCTATGGCTACACCTTC. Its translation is CAISSRDSYGYTF.

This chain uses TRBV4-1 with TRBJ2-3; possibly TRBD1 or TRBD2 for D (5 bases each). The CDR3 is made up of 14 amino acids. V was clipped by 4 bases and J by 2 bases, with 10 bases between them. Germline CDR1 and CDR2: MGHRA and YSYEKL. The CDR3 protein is CASSRGGYTDTQYF. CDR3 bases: TGCGCCAGCAGCCGTGGGGGATACACAGATACGCAGTATTTT.

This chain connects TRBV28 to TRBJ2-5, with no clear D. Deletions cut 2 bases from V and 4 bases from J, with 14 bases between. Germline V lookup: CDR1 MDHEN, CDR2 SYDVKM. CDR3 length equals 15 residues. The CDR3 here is CASSLHYHQPETQYF. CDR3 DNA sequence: TGTGCCAGCAGTTTACACTACCACCAGCCAGAGACCCAGTACTTC.

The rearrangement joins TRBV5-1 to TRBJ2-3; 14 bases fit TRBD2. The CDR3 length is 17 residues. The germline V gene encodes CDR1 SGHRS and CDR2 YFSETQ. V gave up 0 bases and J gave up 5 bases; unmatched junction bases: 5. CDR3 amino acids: CASSLGTSGGRLDTQYF. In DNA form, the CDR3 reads TGCGCCAGCAGCTTGGGGACTAGCGGGGGGCGTTTAGATACGCAGTATTTT.

The DNA for the CDR3 is TGCAGCGTTTCAGGGGAGACCCAGTACTTC. It translates to CSVSGETQYF. The chain recombines TRBV29-1 with TRBJ2-5, with D possibly matching TRBD1 (5 bases). V was shortened by 5 bases and J by 5 bases, with 6 bases between the two germline ends. This CDR3 contains 10 residues. Germline V gene lookup returns CDR1 SQVTM and CDR2 ANQGSEA.

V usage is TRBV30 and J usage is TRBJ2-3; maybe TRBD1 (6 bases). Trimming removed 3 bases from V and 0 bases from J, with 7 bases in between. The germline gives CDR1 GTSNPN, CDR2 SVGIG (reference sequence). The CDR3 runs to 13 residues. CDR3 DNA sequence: TGTGCCTGGAGGCAGGGGAGCACAGATACGCAGTATTTT. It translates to CAWRQGSTDTQYF.

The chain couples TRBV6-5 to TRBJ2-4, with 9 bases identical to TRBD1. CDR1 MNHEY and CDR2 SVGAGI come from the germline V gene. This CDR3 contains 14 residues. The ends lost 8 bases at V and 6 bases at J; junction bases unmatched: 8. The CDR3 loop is CASGTGTGINIQYF. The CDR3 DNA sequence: TGTGCCAGCGGAACCGGGACAGGGATAAACATTCAGTACTTC.

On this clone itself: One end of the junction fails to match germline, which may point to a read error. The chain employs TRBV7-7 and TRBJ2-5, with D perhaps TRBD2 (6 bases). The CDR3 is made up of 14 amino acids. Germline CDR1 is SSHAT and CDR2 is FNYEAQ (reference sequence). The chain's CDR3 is CASSGGVSRETQYF. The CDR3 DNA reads TGTGCTAGCAGCGGCGGGGTTTCGAGAGAGACCCAGTACTTC.

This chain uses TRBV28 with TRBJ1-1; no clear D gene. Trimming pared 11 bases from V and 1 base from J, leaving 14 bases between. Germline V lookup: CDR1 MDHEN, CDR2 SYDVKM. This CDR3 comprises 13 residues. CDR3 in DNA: TGTGCCTCCACGTGGAGGACGAACACTGAAGCTTTCTTT. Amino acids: CASTWRTNTEAFF. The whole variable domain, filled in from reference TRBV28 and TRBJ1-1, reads DVKVTQSSRYLVKRTGEKVFLECVQDMDHENMFWYRQDPGLGLRLIYFSYDVKMKEKGDIPEGYSVSREKKERFSLILESASTNQTSMYLCASTWRTNTEAFFGQGTRLTVV.